Sequencing of this T cell receptor beta chain was carried out in a study of T cells after yellow fever vaccination (dated by TCRdb to about 2019). Regarding the study in general: The SMART-Seq v4 Ultra Low Input RNA kit was used to prepare libraries from fractions with low cell numbers. To track T-cell clones before and after primary and booster YFV17D yellow fever vaccination, bulk TCR alpha and beta repertoires were sequenced longitudinally. Blood samples were taken at several timepoints before and after primary and secondary immunization, and bulk PBMC replicates and cell subsets were isolated. Two healthy male donors, one aged 18 to 30 and one aged 30 to 39 years, were included in the cohort.

The run used an Illumina NovaSeq 6000. TCR cDNA was synthesized by 5'RACE template switching, through which a universal primer site and unique molecular identifiers were introduced. Priming of cDNA synthesis was performed from both the TCR alpha and TCR beta constant segments. Library amplification used two PCR steps, and the second PCR step added sample barcodes and sequencing adapters. Sequencing of libraries was done on Illumina HiSeq 2500 (2x100 bp) or NovaSeq (2x150 bp). The authors' analysis ran thus. Reads were demultiplexed and collapsed into UMI consensus sequences with MIGEC, and V(D)J alignment was performed with MiXCR. Clonotypes responding to the vaccine were identified with edgeR on replicate PBMC samples, with the criteria of FDR below 0.01 and a log2 fold change above 5 up to day 15. Each bulk clonotype was labeled CD4 or CD8 based on which sequenced repertoire, CD4 or CD8, contained the clonotype at higher abundance. TCRdb trimmed public reads at Q25 via fastp, called clones via MiXCR and kept in-frame beta chains. Each entry merges the rows of one CDR3 protein and shows their most common DNA and genes. TCRdb, not the authors, supplied the V and J calls. This sample is represented by some 160,000 distinct CDR3 sequences; about a tenth of them were singletons. The ten most abundant clones make up around 33% of the sample.

There are 14 amino acids in the CDR3, from cysteine to phenylalanine inclusive. The retained sequence is limited to the CDR3, 42 bases, with the frame set at the first base. V and J are truncated by 3 bases and 12 bases respectively, leaving an intervening sequence of 18 bases. The paper's findings and limits, for the study overall: Most clones expanded after primary vaccination (approximately 96% of CD4 and around 89% of CD8) were re-detected after the booster, suggesting that broad memory maintenance occurred. Because only a couple of donors were included in the study, the extent to which the findings can be generalized is limited. A small fraction of clonotypes showed up in both the CD4 and CD8 compartments, probably as a result of convergent recombination. FACS-sorted repertoires could contain abundant contaminating clonotypes from the bulk population, so computational filtering was required. The secondary T-cell response was weaker than the primary response but faster, peaking on day 5 instead of day 15.

This clonotype was counted a few times. What this receptor recognizes is not known. There are no base qualities to consult, and no much larger clone falls within one base. The treatment or condition label of this sample denotes: live attenuated yellow fever vaccine strain. PBMCs were isolated from peripheral blood using a standard Ficoll-Paque protocol. Dynabeads CD4 and CD8 positive selection kits were used to isolate the CD4 and CD8 T-cell fractions. TriZol was used to extract RNA from bulk PBMCs, CD4 and CD8 fractions, and dextramer-positive and dextramer-negative fractions. The chain was built from TRBV12-3 or TRBV12-4 and TRBJ2-1; the D gene is perhaps TRBD1 or TRBD2, each of them matching over 5 bases. This receptor was obtained from a man between 18 and 35 years old who received the YFV17D yellow fever vaccine. Source: CD8+ T cells sorted from PBMCs, taken 45 days after the yellow fever booster vaccination. The sequence in DNA is TGTGCCAGCAGTTTCGAGGGGATGGGGTGGCGGCAGTTCTTC. Its product reads: CASSFEGMGWRQFF.